This T cell receptor (beta chain) was captured in a study of T cells in Graves' hyperthyroidism and ophthalmopathy. Diagnosing involved the use of clinical symptoms, serum thyroxine and TRAb, thyroid ultrasound and orbital computed tomography. Germline V lookup: CDR1 LGHDT, CDR2 YNNKEL (reference sequence). The length of the CDR3 is 14 residues. RNA transcripts yielded amplified TCR beta CDR3 regions. The TCR CDR3 was amplified in a first-round RT-PCR using the HTBI primer set. From the multiplex PCR reads, TCRdb called clonotypes with MiXCR, one entry per CDR3 protein. The table has fewer than 650,000 distinct CDR3 sequences, roughly 14% seen once. In the case of this clonotype: Sequence at one end of the junction differs from germline and may be a read error.

Sequencing was performed on blood. The genes are TRBV3-1 and TRBJ2-3; the D is unclear. The sequence was collected from a woman in her 30s with Graves' hyperthyroidism that later progressed to Graves' ophthalmopathy. This CDR3 reads CASGQAIATDTQYF. In DNA form, the CDR3 reads TGTGCCAGCGGCCAAGCGATAGCCACAGATACGCAGTATTTT.